This T cell receptor beta chain was profiled in a study of T cells after yellow fever vaccination. Study summary: It was SMART-Seq v4 Ultra Low Input that prepared the fractions with low cell numbers.

TCRdb re-called the 5' RACE reads through MiXCR, storing one row per CDR3 protein. Here the sample spans roughly 500,000 distinct CDR3 sequences, under 25% being singletons. The CDR3 has 17 residues. The germline V gene has CDR1 ENHRY and CDR2 SYGVKD. The junction had 9 bases not matched to a gene; V was cut back by 2 bases and J by 2 bases. The receptor's source is a man aged 25-45 years who received the YFV17D yellow fever vaccine. The source was PBMCs, collected 15 days after the yellow fever booster vaccination. The chain is built from TRBV10-3 and TRBJ2-7, with 10 bases lining up with TRBD2. In nucleotides, the CDR3 is TGTGCCATCAGTGAGGCGACTAGCGGGTTTACGACCTACGAGCAGTACTTC. It is translated as CAISEATSGFTTYEQYF.